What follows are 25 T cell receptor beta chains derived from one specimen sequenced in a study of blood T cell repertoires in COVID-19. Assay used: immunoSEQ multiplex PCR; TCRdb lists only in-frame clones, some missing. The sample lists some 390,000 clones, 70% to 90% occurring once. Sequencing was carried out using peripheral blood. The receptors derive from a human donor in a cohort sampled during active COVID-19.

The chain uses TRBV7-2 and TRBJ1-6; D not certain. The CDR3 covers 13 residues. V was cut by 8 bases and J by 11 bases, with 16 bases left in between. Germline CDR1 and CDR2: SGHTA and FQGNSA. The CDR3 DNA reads TGTGCCAGCGCAAGGGAGATCCTGGCACCCCTCCACTTT. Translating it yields CASAREILAPLHF.

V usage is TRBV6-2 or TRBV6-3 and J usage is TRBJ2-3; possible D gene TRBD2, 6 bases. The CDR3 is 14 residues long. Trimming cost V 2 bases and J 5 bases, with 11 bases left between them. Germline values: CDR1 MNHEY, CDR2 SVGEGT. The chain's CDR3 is CASSYVGRGDTQYF. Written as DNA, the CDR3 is TGTGCCAGCAGTTACGTCGGGAGAGGAGATACGCAGTATTTT.

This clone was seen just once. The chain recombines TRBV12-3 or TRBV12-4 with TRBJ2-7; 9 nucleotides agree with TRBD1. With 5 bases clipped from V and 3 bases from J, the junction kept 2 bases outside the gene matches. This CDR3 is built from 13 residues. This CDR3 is CASSRDRVYEQYF. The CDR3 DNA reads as TGTGCCAGCAGTAGGGACAGGGTCTACGAGCAGTACTTC.

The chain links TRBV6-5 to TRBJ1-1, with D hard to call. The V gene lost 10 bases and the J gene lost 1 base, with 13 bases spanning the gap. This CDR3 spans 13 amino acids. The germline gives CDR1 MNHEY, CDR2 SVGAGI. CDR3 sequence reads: CAIHGVGNTEAFF. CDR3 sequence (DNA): TGTGCCATCCACGGGGTCGGGAACACTGAAGCTTTCTTT.

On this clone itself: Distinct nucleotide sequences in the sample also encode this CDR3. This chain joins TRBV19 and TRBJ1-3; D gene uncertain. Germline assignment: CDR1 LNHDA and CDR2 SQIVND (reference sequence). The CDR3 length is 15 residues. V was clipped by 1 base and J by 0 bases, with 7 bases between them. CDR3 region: CASSIGGSSGNTIYF. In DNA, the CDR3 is TGTGCCAGTAGTATAGGAGGTAGCTCTGGAAACACCATATATTTT.

This chain's CDR3 is CASRLDSRGTQYF. CDR3 sequence (DNA): TGTGCCAGCAGACTCGACTCCCGCGGGACCCAGTACTTC. V gene TRBV3-1 (or the pseudogene TRBV3-2) combines with J gene TRBJ2-5; no definite D call. CDR1 is LGHDT and CDR2 is YNNKEL in the germline V gene (reference sequence). Deletions cut 6 bases from V and 7 bases from J, with 15 bases between. This CDR3 spans 13 amino acids.

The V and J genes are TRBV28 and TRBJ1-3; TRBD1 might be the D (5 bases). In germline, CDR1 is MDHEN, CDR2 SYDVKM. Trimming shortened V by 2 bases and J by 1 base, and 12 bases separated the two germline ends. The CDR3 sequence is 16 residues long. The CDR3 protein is CASSLGRALSGNTIYF. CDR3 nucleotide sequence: TGTGCCAGCAGTTTAGGCAGGGCTCTTTCTGGAAACACCATATATTTT.

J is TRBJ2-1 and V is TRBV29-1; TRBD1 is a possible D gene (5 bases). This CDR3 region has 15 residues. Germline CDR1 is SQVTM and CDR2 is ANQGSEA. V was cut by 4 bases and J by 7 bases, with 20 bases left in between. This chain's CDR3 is CSVAAGAGFTNEQFF. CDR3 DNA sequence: TGCAGCGTTGCAGCTGGGGCAGGCTTTACAAATGAGCAGTTCTTC.

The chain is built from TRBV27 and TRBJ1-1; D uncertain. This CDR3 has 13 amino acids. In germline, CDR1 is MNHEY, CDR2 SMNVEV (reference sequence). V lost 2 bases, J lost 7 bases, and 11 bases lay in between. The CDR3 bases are TGTGCCAGCAGTTTAAAGGCAGCGGGTGAAGCTTTCTTT. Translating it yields CASSLKAAGEAFF.

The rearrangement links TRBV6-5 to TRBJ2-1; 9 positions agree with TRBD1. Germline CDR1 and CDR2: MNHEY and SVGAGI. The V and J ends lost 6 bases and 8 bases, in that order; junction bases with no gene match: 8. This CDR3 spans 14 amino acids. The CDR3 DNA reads TGTGCCAGCAGATGGGACAGGGAAAGCTATGAGCAGTTCTTC. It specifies CASRWDRESYEQFF.

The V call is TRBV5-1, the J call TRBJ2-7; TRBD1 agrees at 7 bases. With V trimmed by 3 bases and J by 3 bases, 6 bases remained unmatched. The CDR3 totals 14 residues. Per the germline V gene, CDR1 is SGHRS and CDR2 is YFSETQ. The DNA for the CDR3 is TGCGCCAGCAGCTATGGACAGGCAGGCTACGAGCAGTACTTC. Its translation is CASSYGQAGYEQYF.

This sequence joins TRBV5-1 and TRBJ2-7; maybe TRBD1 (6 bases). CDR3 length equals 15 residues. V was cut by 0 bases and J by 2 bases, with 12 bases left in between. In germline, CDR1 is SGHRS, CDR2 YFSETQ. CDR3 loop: CASSLAGTTPYEQYF. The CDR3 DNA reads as TGCGCCAGCAGCTTGGCCGGGACAACCCCCTACGAGCAGTACTTC.

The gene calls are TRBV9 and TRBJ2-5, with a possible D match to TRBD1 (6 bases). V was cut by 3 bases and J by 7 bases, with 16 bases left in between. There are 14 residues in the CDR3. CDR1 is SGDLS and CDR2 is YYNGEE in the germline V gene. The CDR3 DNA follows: TGTGCCAGCAGCGACGTGGGACAATGGGGGACCCAGTACTTC. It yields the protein CASSDVGQWGTQYF.

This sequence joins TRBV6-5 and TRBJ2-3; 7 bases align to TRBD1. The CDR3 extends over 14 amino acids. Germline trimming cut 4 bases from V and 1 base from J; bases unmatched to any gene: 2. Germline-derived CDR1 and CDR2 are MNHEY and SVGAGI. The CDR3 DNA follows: TGTGCCAGCAGTTCCGGGACAGGCACAGATACGCAGTATTTT. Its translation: CASSSGTGTDTQYF.

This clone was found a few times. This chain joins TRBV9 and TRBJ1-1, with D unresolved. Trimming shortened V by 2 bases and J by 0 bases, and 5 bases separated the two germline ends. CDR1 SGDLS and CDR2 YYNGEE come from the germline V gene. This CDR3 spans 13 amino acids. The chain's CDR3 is CASSVSVNTEAFF. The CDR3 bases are TGTGCCAGCAGCGTTTCTGTGAACACTGAAGCTTTCTTT. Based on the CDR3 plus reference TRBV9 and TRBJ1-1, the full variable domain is DSGVTQTPKHLITATGQRVTLRCSPRSGDLSVYWYQQSLDQGLQFLIQYYNGEERAKGNILERFSAQQFPDLHSELNLSSLELGDSALYFCASSVSVNTEAFFGQGTRLTVV.

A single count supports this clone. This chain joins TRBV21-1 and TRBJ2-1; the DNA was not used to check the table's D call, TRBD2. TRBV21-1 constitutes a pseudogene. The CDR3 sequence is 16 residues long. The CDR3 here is CASIRPSGRPYNEQFF. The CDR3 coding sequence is TGTGCCAGCATCCGACCTAGCGGGAGGCCCTACAATGAGCAGTTCTTC.

The DNA for the CDR3 is TGTGCCTGGAGTGTACAGGATCGGGGGAGATCGGATACGCAGTATTTT. Translating gives CAWSVQDRGRSDTQYF. The genes are TRBV30 and TRBJ2-3; D may be TRBD2 (6 bases). Looked up from germline, CDR1 is GTSNPN and CDR2 is SVGIG (reference sequence). V lost 0 bases to trimming and J lost 6 bases, with 19 bases between them. CDR3 size: 16 residues.

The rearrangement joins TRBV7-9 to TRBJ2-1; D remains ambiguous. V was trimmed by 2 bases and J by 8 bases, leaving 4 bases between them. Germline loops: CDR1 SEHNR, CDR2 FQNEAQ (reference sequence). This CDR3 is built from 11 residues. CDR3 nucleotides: TGTGCCAGCAGCTTAACTGATGAGCAGTTCTTC. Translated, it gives CASSLTDEQFF.

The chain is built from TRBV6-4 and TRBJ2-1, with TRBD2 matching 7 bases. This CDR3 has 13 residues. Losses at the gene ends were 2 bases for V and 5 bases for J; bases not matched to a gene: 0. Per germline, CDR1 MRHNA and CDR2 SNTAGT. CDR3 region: CASSDGTNNEQFF. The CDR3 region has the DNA TGTGCCAGCAGTGACGGGACTAACAATGAGCAGTTCTTC.

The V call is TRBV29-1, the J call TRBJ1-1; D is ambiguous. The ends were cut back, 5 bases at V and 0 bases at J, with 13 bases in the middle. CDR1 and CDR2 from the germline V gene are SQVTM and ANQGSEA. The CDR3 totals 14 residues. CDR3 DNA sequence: TGCAGCGTTAGCCTAGATTTGATGAACACTGAAGCTTTCTTT. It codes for CSVSLDLMNTEAFF. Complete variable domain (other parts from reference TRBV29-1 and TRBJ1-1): SAVISQKPSRDICQRGTSLTIQCQVDSQVTMMFWYRQQPGQSLTLIATANQGSEATYESGFVIDKFPISRPNLTFSTLTVSNMSPEDSSIYLCSVSLDLMNTEAFFGQGTRLTVV.

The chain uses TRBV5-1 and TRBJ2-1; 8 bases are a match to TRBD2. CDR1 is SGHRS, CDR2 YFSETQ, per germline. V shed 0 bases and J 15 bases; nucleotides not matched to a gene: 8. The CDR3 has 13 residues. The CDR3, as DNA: TGCGCCAGCAGCTTGGAGCCGGGGGGGCCGCTGTTCTTC. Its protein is CASSLEPGGPLFF.

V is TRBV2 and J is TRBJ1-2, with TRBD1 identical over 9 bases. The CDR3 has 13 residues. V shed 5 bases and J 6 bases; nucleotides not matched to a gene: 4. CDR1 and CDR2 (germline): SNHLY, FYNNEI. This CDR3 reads CASSRDRVNGYTF. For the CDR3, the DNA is TGTGCCAGCAGTCGGGACAGGGTGAATGGCTACACCTTC.

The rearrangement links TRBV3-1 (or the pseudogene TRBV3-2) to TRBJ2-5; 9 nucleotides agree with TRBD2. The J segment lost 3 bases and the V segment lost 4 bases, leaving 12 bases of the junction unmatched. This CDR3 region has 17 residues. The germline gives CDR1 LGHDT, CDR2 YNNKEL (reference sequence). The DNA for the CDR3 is TGTGCCAGCAGCCTGTCGGTCGCTAGCGGGGCAAAAGAGACCCAGTACTTC. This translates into CASSLSVASGAKETQYF.

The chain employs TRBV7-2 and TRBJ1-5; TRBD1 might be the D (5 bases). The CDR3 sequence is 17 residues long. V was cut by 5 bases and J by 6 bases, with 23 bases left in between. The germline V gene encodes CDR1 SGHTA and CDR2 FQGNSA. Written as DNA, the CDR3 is TGTGCCAGCAGCCGTGGGGTTCGGCAGGGTTTAAGTCAGCCCCAGCATTTT. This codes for CASSRGVRQGLSQPQHF. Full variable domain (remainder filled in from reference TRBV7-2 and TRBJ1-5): GAGVSQSPSNKVTEKGKDVELRCDPISGHTALYWYRQSLGQGLEFLIYFQGNSAPDKSGLPSDRFSAERTGGSVSTLTIQRTQQEDSAVYLCASSRGVRQGLSQPQHFGDGTRLSIL.

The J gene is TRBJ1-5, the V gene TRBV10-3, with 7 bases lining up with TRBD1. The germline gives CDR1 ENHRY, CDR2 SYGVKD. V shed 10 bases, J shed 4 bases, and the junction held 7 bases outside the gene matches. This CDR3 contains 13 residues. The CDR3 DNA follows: TGTGCCACAACGCCAGGGGGTAATCAGCCCCAGCATTTT. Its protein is CATTPGGNQPQHF.